Below, 13 T cell receptor beta chains from the same sample are listed, as sequenced in a study of blood T cell repertoires in COVID-19 (TCRdb year 2020). Library generation was performed with the immunoSEQ multiplex PCR assay. TCRdb stores this immuneACCESS table with in-frame sequences only. Part of the clones is absent; in the studies checked, under half of the shortfall reflects unresolved V genes, and no reason is known for the rest. Across this sample there are roughly 170,000 clones, with 83% seen only once. Clones ranked in the top ten supply 4% to 4.5% of the sample. Material: PBMCs or T cells enriched from blood (not recorded which). The source is a woman in her 50s who had recovered from COVID-19.

The chain recombines TRBV4-3 with TRBJ2-7; 7 bases fit TRBD2. The CDR3 is 14 amino acids. CDR1 and CDR2 from the germline V gene are LGHNA and YSLEER. CDR3 coding DNA: TGCGCCAGCAGCCAAGATCGTAACTGGCGGGAGTCTCAGGTC. Translating it yields CASSQDRNWRESQV.

J is TRBJ1-5 and V is TRBV7-3; D is undetermined. The germline gives CDR1 SGHTA, CDR2 FQGTGA. V was trimmed by 5 bases and J by 7 bases, leaving 12 bases between them. The CDR3 is made up of 13 amino acids. CDR3 sequence reads: CASSPSGGQPQHF. In DNA, the CDR3 is TGTGCCAGCAGCCCAAGTGGAGGACAGCCCCAGCATTTT.

The chain uses TRBV5-1 and TRBJ2-3; 10 bases fit TRBD2. From germline, CDR1 is SGHRS and CDR2 YFSETQ. J was trimmed by 2 bases and V by 2 bases; bases with no gene match: 5. The CDR3 is made up of 16 amino acids. This CDR3 reads CASSFTSGVFTDTQYF. CDR3 DNA sequence: TGCGCCAGCAGCTTTACTAGCGGGGTGTTCACAGATACGCAGTATTTT.

The chain uses TRBV18 and TRBJ1-2; 9 bases align to TRBD1. The CDR3 is 14 residues long. In germline, CDR1 is KGHSH, CDR2 LQKENI. V shed 4 bases, J shed 2 bases, and the junction held 2 bases outside the gene matches. In DNA, the CDR3 is TGTGCCAGCTCACGTGGGACAGGGAACTATGGCTACACCTTC. It specifies CASSRGTGNYGYTF. Using reference TRBV18 and TRBJ1-2 for the parts outside the CDR3, the full variable domain is NAGVMQNPRHLVRRRGQEARLRCSPMKGHSHVYWYRQLPEEGLKFMVYLQKENIIDESGMPKERFSAEFPKEGPSILRIQQVVRGDSAAYFCASSRGTGNYGYTFGSGTRLTVV.

V and J are TRBV7-9 and TRBJ1-2, with D possibly TRBD1 on 5 matching bases. The CDR3 loop spans 13 amino acids. Germline assignment: CDR1 SEHNR and CDR2 FQNEAQ (reference sequence). V was shortened by 3 bases and J by 4 bases, with 9 bases between the two germline ends. The CDR3 DNA is TGTGCCAGCAGCTTCAGGGTTGGCTATGGCTACACCTTC. Translating it yields CASSFRVGYGYTF.

The V and J genes are TRBV28 and TRBJ1-5; 8 nucleotides match TRBD1. Losses at the gene ends were 10 bases for V and 6 bases for J; bases not matched to a gene: 8. The CDR3 is 13 residues long. The germline CDR1 and CDR2 sequences are MDHEN and SYDVKM. The CDR3 nucleotides read TGTGCCACCGACAGGGGAAGAGCTCAGCCCCAGCATTTT. Translating gives CATDRGRAQPQHF.

The CDR3: CASSQGPGGGGYTF. In DNA, the CDR3 is TGTGCCAGCAGCCAAGGACCAGGGGGCGGTGGCTACACCTTC. The chain combines TRBV3-1 (or the pseudogene TRBV3-2) with TRBJ1-2; 8 nucleotides agree with TRBD1. Per germline, CDR1 LGHDT and CDR2 YNNKEL (reference sequence). CDR3 size: 14 residues. The V segment lost 1 base and the J segment 7 bases; nucleotides outside the gene matches: 5.

The chain is built from TRBV7-2 and TRBJ2-1, with 11 positions matching TRBD1. Germline assignment: CDR1 SGHTA and CDR2 FQGNSA. The CDR3 runs to 16 residues. The ends lost 2 bases at V and 3 bases at J; junction bases unmatched: 3. CDR3 bases: TGTGCCAGCAGCTTACTTGGGACAGGGGGCTACAATGAGCAGTTCTTC. It specifies CASSLLGTGGYNEQFF.

This chain connects TRBV5-1 to TRBJ1-1; D possibly corresponds to TRBD1 (5 bases). Trimming cost V 7 bases and J 6 bases, with 16 bases left between them. This CDR3 is built from 13 residues. Germline assignment: CDR1 SGHRS and CDR2 YFSETQ. The DNA of the CDR3 is TGCGCCAGCGGGCTCGGGACTTCGGCTGAAGCTTTCTTT. Amino acids: CASGLGTSAEAFF.

The chain combines TRBV19 with TRBJ1-5, with D hard to call. Trimming shortened V by 5 bases and J by 7 bases, and 12 bases separated the two germline ends. This CDR3 contains 13 residues. The germline V gene has CDR1 LNHDA and CDR2 SQIVND (reference sequence). The CDR3 is CASSGLRGQPQHF. CDR3 nucleotide sequence: TGTGCCAGTAGTGGCCTTCGAGGCCAGCCCCAGCATTTT. Using reference TRBV19 and TRBJ1-5 for the parts outside the CDR3, the full variable domain is DGGITQSPKYLFRKEGQNVTLSCEQNLNHDAMYWYRQDPGQGLRLIYYSQIVNDFQKGDIAEGYSVSREKKESFPLTVTSAQKNPTAFYLCASSGLRGQPQHFGDGTRLSIL.

The chain uses TRBV6-5 and TRBJ1-2; D might be TRBD1 (5 bases). Germline assignment: CDR1 MNHEY and CDR2 SVGAGI. V was clipped by 6 bases and J by 6 bases, with 14 bases between them. This CDR3 has 13 residues. CDR3: CASRSTVAHGYTF. The CDR3 nucleotides read TGTGCCAGCAGATCGACAGTAGCTCATGGCTACACCTTC.

V and J are TRBV2 and TRBJ2-5, with TRBD1 matching over 8 bases. Trimming removed 4 bases from V and 3 bases from J; junction bases left unmatched: 7. The CDR3 has 15 amino acids. Per germline, CDR1 SNHLY and CDR2 FYNNEI. The CDR3 nucleotides are TGTGCCAGCAGTGTTTCGGGGACAGGAAAAGAGACCCAGTACTTC. It specifies CASSVSGTGKETQYF.

The V gene is TRBV27, the J gene TRBJ2-7; 9 positions agree with TRBD1. The CDR3 totals 14 residues. V was clipped by 8 bases and J by 3 bases; unmatched bases: 8. Germline lookup yields CDR1 MNHEY and CDR2 SMNVEV (reference sequence). CDR3 nucleotide sequence: TGTGCCAGCCCCCCGGGACAGGGAGACTACGAGCAGTACGTC. It is translated as CASPPGQGDYEQYV.